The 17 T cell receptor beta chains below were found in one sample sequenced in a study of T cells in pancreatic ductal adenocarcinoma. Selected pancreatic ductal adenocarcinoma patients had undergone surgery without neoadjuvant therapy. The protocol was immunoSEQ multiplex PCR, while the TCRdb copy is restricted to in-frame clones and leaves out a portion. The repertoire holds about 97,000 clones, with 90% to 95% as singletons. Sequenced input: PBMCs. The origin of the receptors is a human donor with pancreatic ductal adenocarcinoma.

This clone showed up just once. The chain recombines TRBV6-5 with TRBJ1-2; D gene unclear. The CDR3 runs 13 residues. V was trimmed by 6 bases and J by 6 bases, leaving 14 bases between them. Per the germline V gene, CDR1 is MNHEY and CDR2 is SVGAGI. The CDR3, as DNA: TGTGCCAGCAGCCACGGCGCGGGGAATGGCTACACCTTC. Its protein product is CASSHGAGNGYTF.

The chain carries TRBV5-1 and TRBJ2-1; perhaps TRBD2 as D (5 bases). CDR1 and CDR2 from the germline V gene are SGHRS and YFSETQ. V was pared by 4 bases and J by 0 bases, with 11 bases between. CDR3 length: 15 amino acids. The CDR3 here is CASSGGFSSYNEQFF. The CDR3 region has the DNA TGCGCCAGCAGCGGCGGGTTCAGCTCCTACAATGAGCAGTTCTTC.

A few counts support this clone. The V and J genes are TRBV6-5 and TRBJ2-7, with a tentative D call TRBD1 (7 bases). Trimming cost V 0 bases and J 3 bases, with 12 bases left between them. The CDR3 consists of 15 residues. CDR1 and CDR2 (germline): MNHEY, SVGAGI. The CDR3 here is CASSYSGGGDYEQYF. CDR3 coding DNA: TGTGCCAGCAGTTACTCAGGGGGCGGGGACTACGAGCAGTACTTC.

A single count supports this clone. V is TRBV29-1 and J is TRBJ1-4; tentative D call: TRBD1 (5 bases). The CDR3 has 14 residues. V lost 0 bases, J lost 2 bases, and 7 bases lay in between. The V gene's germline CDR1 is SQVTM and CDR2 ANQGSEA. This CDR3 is CSVEERGTNEKLFF. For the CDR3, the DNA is TGCAGCGTTGAAGAAAGGGGTACTAATGAAAAACTGTTTTTT.

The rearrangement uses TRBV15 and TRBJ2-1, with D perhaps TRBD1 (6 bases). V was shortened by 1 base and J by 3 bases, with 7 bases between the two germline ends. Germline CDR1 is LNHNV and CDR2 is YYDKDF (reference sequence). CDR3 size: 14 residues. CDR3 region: CATSRGTDYNEQFF. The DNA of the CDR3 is TGTGCCACCAGCAGAGGGACAGACTACAATGAGCAGTTCTTC.

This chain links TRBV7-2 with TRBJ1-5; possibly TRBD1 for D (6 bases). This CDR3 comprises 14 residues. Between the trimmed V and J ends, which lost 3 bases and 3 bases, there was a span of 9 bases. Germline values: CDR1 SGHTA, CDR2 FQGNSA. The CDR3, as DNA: TGTGCCAGCAGCTTGGACAGTTTCAATCAGCCCCAGCATTTT. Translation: CASSLDSFNQPQHF.

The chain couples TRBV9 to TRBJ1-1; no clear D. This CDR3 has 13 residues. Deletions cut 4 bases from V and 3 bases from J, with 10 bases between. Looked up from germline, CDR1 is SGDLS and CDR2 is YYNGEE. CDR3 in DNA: TGTGCCAGCAGCCACAAGGGAGACACTGAAGCTTTCTTT. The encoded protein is CASSHKGDTEAFF. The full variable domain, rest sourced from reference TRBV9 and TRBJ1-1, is DSGVTQTPKHLITATGQRVTLRCSPRSGDLSVYWYQQSLDQGLQFLIQYYNGEERAKGNILERFSAQQFPDLHSELNLSSLELGDSALYFCASSHKGDTEAFFGQGTRLTVV.

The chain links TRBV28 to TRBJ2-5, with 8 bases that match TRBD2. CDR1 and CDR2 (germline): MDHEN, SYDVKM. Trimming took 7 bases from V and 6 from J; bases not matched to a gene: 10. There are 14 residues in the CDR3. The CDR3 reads CASISSGIKQTQYF. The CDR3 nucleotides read TGTGCCAGCATCAGTAGCGGGATTAAACAGACCCAGTACTTC.

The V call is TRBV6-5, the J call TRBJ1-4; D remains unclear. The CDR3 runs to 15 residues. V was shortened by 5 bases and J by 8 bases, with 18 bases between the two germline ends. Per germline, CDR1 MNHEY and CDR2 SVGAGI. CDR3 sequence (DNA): TGTGCCAGCAGTACACCGCGGGCGCCGGGGGAAAAACTGTTTTTT. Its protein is CASSTPRAPGEKLFF.

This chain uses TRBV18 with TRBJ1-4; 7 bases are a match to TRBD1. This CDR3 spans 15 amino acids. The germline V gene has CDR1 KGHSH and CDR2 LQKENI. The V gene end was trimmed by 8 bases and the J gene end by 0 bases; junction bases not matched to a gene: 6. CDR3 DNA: TGTGCCAGCCGCGGACAGGAAGCAACTAATGAAAAACTGTTTTTT. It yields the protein CASRGQEATNEKLFF.

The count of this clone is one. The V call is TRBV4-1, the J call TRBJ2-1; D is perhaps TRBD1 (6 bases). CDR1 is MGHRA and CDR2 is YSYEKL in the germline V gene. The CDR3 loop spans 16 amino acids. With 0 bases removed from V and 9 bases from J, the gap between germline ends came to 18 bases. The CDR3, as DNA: TGCGCCAGCAGCCAAGAGGGAAGGGGGAGAAGGGGTGAGCAGTTCTTC. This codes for CASSQEGRGRRGEQFF.

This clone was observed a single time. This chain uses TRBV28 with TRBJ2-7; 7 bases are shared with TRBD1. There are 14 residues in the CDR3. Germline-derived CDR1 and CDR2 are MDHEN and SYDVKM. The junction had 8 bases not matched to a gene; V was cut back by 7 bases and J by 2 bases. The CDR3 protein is CASTPDRAAYEQYF. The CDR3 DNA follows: TGTGCCAGCACCCCCGACAGGGCGGCCTACGAGCAGTACTTC. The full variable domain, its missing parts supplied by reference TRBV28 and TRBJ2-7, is DVKVTQSSRYLVKRTGEKVFLECVQDMDHENMFWYRQDPGLGLRLIYFSYDVKMKEKGDIPEGYSVSREKKERFSLILESASTNQTSMYLCASTPDRAAYEQYFGPGTRLTVT.

The CDR3 nucleotides read TGCGCCAGCAGCTTGGCCGGGACAGGGGGCGTCTCCTACGAGCAGTACTTC. Its protein product is CASSLAGTGGVSYEQYF. The rearrangement uses TRBV5-1 and TRBJ2-7; the match to TRBD1 covers 12 bases. V lost 0 bases and J lost 0; bases outside the gene matches: 4. This CDR3 comprises 17 residues. Germline-derived CDR1 and CDR2 are SGHRS and YFSETQ.

The CDR3 bases are TGCGCCAGCAGCTTCGGACAGGGTGGGAGCACTGAAGCTTTCTTT. Its translation is CASSFGQGGSTEAFF. The V gene is TRBV5-1, the J gene TRBJ1-1; 8 bases are shared with TRBD1. Germline assignment: CDR1 SGHRS and CDR2 YFSETQ. Trimming took 2 bases from V and 4 from J; bases not matched to a gene: 7. The CDR3 consists of 15 residues.

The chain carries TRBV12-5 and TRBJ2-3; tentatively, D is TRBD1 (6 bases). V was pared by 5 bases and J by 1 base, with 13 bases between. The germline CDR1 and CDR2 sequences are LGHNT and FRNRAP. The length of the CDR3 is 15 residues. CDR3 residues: CASGPTGLGTDTQYF. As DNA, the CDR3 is TGTGCTAGTGGTCCCACAGGGCTTGGCACAGATACGCAGTATTTT.

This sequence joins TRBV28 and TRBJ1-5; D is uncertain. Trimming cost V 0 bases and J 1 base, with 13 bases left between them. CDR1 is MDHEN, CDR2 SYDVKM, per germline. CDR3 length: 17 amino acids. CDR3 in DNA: TGTGCCAGCAGTTTATGGGATCGAGGAACAAGCAATCAGCCCCAGCATTTT. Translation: CASSLWDRGTSNQPQHF.

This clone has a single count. The CDR3 loop is CASSQDRGVTYEQYF. In nucleotides, the CDR3 is TGCGCCAGCAGCCAAGATCGAGGAGTCACCTACGAGCAGTACTTC. The chain combines TRBV4-1 with TRBJ2-7; the D is unclear. The length of the CDR3 is 15 residues. The germline V gene encodes CDR1 MGHRA and CDR2 YSYEKL. V lost 0 bases, J lost 2 bases, and 11 bases lay in between.